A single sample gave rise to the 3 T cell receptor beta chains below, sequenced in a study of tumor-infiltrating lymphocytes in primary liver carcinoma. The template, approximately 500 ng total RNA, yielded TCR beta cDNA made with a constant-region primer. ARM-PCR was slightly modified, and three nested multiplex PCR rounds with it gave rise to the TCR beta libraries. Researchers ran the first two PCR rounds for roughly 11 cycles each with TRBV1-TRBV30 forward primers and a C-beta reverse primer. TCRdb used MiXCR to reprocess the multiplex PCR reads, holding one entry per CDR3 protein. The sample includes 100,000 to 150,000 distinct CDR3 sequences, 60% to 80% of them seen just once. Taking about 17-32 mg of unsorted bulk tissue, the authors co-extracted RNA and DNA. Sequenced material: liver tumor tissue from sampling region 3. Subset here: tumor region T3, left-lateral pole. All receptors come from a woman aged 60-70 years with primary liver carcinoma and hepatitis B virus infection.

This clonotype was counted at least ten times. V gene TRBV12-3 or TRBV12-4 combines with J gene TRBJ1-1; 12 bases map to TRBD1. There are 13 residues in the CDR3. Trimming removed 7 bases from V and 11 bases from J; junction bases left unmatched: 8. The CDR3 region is CASTTGTGGRAFF. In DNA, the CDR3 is TGTGCCAGCACCACCGGGACAGGGGGCCGGGCTTTCTTT.

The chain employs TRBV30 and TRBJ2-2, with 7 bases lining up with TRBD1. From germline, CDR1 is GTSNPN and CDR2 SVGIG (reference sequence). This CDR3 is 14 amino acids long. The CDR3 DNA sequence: TGTGTCTTGAGTGGAACAGGGGTGGCCGGGGAGCTGTTTTTT. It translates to CVLSGTGVAGELFF.

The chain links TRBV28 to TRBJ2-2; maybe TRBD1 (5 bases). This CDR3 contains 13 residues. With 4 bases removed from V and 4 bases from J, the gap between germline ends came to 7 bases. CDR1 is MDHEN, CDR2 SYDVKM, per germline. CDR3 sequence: CASSYRGTGELFF. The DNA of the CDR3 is TGTGCCAGCAGTTATAGGGGCACCGGGGAGCTGTTTTTT.